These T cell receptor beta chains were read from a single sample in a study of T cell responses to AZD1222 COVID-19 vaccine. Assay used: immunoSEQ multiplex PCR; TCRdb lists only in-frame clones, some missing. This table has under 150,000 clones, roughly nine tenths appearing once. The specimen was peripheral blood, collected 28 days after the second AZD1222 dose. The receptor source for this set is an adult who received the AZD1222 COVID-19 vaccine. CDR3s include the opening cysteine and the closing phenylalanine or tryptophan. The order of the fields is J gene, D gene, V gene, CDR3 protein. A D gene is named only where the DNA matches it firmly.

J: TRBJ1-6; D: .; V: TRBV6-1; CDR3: CASSEGGRRDGSPLHF
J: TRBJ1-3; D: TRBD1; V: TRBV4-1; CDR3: CASSQAGTVFGNTIYF
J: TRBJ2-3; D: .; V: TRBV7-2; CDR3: CASSFGADTQYF
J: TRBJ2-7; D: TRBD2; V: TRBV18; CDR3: CASSPSGGADEQYF
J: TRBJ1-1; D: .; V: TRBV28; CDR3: CASSLTELNTEAFF
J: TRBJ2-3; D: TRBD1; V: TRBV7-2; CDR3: CASSWAQGEDTQYF
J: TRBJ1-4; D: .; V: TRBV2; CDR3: CASSELGVAANEKLFF
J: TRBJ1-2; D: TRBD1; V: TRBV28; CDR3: CASSLPTGGDYGYTF
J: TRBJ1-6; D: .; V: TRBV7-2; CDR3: CASSPSGYNSPLHF
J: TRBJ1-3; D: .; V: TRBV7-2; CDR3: CASSPGRFSGNTIYF
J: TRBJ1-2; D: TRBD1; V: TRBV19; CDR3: CASSPQTGDRYGYTF
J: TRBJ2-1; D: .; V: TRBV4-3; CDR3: CASSQQTRYNEQFF
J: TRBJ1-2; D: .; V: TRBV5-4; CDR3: CASSLTGTYGYTF
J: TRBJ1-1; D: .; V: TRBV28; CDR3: CASTIGRLNTEAFF
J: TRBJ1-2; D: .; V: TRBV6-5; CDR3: CASSYSKGFYGYTF
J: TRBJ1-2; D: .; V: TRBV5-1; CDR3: CASSLSGVYGYTF
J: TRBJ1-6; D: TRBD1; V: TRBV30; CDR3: CACCKQGEDGSYNSPLHF
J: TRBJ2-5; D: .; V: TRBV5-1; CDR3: CASQNGIQETQYF
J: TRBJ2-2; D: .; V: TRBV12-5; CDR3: CASGLALGGIETGELFF
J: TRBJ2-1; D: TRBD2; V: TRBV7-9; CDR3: CASRLTSGDYNEQFF
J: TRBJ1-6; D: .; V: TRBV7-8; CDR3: CASSQNLERINNSPLHF
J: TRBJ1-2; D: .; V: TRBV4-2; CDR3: CASSLYLQGSYGYTF
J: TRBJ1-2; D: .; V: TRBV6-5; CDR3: CASSYRDFNYGYTF
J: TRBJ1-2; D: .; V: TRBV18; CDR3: CASSPQPGARGYTF
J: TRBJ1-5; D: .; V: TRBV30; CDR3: CAWSIRQGLNQPQHF
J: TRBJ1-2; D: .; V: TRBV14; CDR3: CASSQGRRGRLDGYTF
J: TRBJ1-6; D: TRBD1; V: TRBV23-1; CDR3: CASRSPWTGDNSPLHF
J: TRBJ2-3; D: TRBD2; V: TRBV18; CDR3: CASSRNSGGGTDTQYF
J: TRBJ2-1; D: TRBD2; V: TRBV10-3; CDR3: CAISDPTSGGHNEQFF
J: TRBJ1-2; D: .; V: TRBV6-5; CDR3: CASSYSNPPGKNGYTF
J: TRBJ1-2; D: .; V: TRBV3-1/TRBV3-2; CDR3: CASSQLGGYTF
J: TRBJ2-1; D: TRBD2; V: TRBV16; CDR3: CASSQSRLIGLAGYNEQFF
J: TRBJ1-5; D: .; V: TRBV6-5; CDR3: CASSYTTANNQPQHF
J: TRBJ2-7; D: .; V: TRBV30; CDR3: CAWSGSRYEQYF
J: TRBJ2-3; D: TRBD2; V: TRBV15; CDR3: CATSRDRAGGSSDTQYF
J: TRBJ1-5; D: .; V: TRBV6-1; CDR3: CASSERGTTYSNQPQHF
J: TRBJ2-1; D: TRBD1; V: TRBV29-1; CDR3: CSVGTGGYNEQFF
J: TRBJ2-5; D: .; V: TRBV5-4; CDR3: CASSLVAVQETQYF
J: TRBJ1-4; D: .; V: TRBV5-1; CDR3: CASSLSTNEKLFF
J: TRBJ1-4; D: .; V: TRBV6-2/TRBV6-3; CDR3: CASSFRGNNEKLFF
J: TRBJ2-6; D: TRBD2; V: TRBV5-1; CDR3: CASSEVTSGLTVLTF
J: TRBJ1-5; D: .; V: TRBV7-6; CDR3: CASSLTPGGNQPQHF
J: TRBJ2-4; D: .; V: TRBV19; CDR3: CASSLWDLTKNIQYF
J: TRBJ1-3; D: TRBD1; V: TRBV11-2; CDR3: CASSSQGGDTIYF
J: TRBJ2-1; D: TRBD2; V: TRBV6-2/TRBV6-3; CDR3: CASSYRPPGLAGNNEQFF